This paragraph reports one T cell receptor beta chain. Together with a sample-barcoded 5' primer, a J-beta primer mix was included in a second PCR lasting about 7 to 12 cycles. One entry per CDR3 protein, called by TCRdb with MiXCR from the 5' RACE reads. This table has 250,000 to 300,000 distinct CDR3 sequences, 25% to 30% appearing once. This CDR3 is built from 14 residues. Trimming left V 4 bases short and J 0 bases short, with 4 bases between. CDR1 and CDR2 from the germline V gene are SGHAT and FQNNGV. These data belong to a study of blood T cells in healthy people across ages. This sequence was found in a woman aged 70 to 79 in good health. The sample was blood. J is TRBJ2-6 and V is TRBV11-2; D uncertain. The CDR3 DNA reads TGTGCCAGCAGCTCCGTCTCTGGGGCCAACGTCCTGACTTTC. Encoded protein: CASSSVSGANVLTF.